This T cell receptor beta chain comes out of a study of CD8+CD57+ T cells in acquired aplastic anemia. Findings and caveats of the study: Patients had twenty-nine CD8+ CDR3 sequences in common with controls (the shared set).

The authors sequenced patients whose flow cytometry had shown CD8+CD57+ cell expansion. Each patient had severe acquired aplastic anemia. At blood sampling, none of the patients had yet received therapy. Germline loops: CDR1 LNHNV, CDR2 YYDKDF (reference sequence). Germline trimming cut 3 bases from V and 5 bases from J; bases unmatched to any gene: 5. This CDR3 contains 14 residues. This clonotype appeared a few times. Its antigen is unknown. Genomic DNA acted as the template from which TCR beta VDJ combination and CDR3 sequence profiling were carried out. A single record per CDR3 protein comes from TCRdb applying MiXCR to the reads. The sample carries roughly 200,000 distinct CDR3 sequences, over 55% recorded once.

Sequencing was performed on sorted CD4+, CD8+, or CD8+CD57+ T cells (not recorded which) from PBMCs. The chain links TRBV15 to TRBJ1-1, with 8 bases that match TRBD1. The clonotype was recovered from a human donor with aplastic anemia. The CDR3 region is CATSSPRGRTEAFF. In DNA, the CDR3 is TGTGCCACCAGCAGCCCCAGGGGGCGGACTGAAGCTTTCTTT. The full variable domain, completed using reference TRBV15 and TRBJ1-1, is DAMVIQNPRYQVTQFGKPVTLSCSQTLNHNVMYWYQQKSSQAPKLLFHYYDKDFNNEADTPDNFQSRRPNTSFCFLDIRSPGLGDTAMYLCATSSPRGRTEAFFGQGTRLTVV.